The T cell receptor beta chain under discussion was sequenced for a study of T cell responses to AZD1222 COVID-19 vaccine. Here immunoSEQ multiplex PCR was the method, and the copy in TCRdb shows in-frame clones only, minus some. The sample includes 75,000 to 100,000 clones, roughly nine tenths of them seen just once. Findings and caveats of the study: Unmutated variant regions are reportedly the target of nearly half of TCRs that are spike-specific. The sample set comprised mostly white British donors with more females, and clonal diversity was possibly underestimated. Repertoire collection took place solely once the T cell response had peaked.

Germline CDR1 is SNHLY and CDR2 is FYNNEI. The CDR3 loop spans 14 amino acids. The V end lost 4 bases, the J end lost 6 bases, and 10 bases lay between the germline ends. Remarks on this clone: The target antigen is unknown.

The V gene is TRBV2, the J gene TRBJ1-6; D remains ambiguous. The sequences come from peripheral blood, collected on day 0 of AZD1222 vaccination. The TCR originated in an adult in good health. The CDR3 loop reads CASSGGQINSPLHF. DNA of the CDR3: TGTGCCAGCAGTGGAGGCCAGATTAATTCACCCCTCCACTTT.